This entry concerns a single TCR beta chain. With a J-beta primer mix and a sample-barcoded 5' primer, a second PCR ran about 7 to 11 cycles. TCRdb reprocessed the 5' RACE reads via MiXCR and lists one record per CDR3 protein. The sample contains about 570,000 distinct CDR3 sequences, around 27% of which appear only once. This specimen comes from a study of blood T cells in healthy people across ages. V dropped 0 bases and J dropped 8 bases, with 13 bases sitting between them. Germline CDR1 is DFQATT and CDR2 is SNEGSKA (reference sequence). The CDR3 runs to 13 residues. This same sample was also taken into another study, of T cells of mothers and their children. As reported in that work: Donors comprised a few healthy Caucasian mothers plus their six children. Over 8.5 million TCR beta CDR3 reads were obtained from each mother, and a few million from each child.

The V call is TRBV20-1, the J call TRBJ1-2; D is unresolved. Sequenced sample: blood. This sequence originates from a boy younger than 10 in good health. CDR3 sequence: CSAREPRVQGYTF. As DNA, the CDR3 is TGCAGTGCTAGAGAACCAAGAGTTCAGGGCTACACCTTC.